This entry lists 25 T cell receptor beta chains sequenced from one sample in a study of CD8+ T cells in alopecia areata. Investigators isolated RNA and reverse transcribed it into cDNA to act as the sequencing template. The method was immunoSEQ multiplex PCR; TCRdb's version includes in-frame clones alone and lacks a portion of them. The repertoire holds under 70,000 clones, with over 95% as singletons. The sample here was CD8+ T cells sorted from blood, taken at week 0. Receptors originate from a human donor with alopecia areata.

The chain is built from TRBV27 and TRBJ2-5; the match to TRBD2 covers 11 bases. Trimming removed 7 bases from V and 2 bases from J; junction bases left unmatched: 9. Germline V gene sequence: CDR1 MNHEY, CDR2 SMNVEV (reference sequence). The CDR3 extends over 16 amino acids. As DNA, the CDR3 is TGTGCCAGCAAAGCATCGGTAGCGGGGGGGCAAGAGACCCAGTACTTC. Translating it yields CASKASVAGGQETQYF.

The chain combines TRBV7-9 with TRBJ1-5; D remains ambiguous. Germline-derived CDR1 and CDR2 are SEHNR and FQNEAQ (reference sequence). The germline V and J ends were trimmed by 1 base and 4 bases, with 8 bases remaining between them. CDR3 length: 14 amino acids. The CDR3 reads CASSLGPSNQPQHF. The CDR3 DNA reads TGTGCCAGCAGCTTAGGACCCTCGAATCAGCCCCAGCATTTT. Filled out from reference TRBV7-9 and TRBJ1-5, the complete variable domain reads DTGVSQNPRHKITKRGQNVTFRCDPISEHNRLYWYRQTLGQGPEFLTYFQNEAQLEKSRLLSDRFSAERPKGSFSTLEIQRTEQGDSAMYLCASSLGPSNQPQHFGDGTRLSIL.

This chain uses TRBV29-1 with TRBJ2-7; 7 bases are a match to TRBD1. V shed 4 bases, J shed 3 bases, and the junction held 6 bases outside the gene matches. The germline CDR1 and CDR2 sequences are SQVTM and ANQGSEA. CDR3 length equals 13 residues. The CDR3 DNA follows: TGCAGCGTTGGTCCGGGACAGCACTACGAGCAGTACTTC. Protein sequence: CSVGPGQHYEQYF.

The chain joins TRBV5-4 to TRBJ2-7, with TRBD2 identical over 9 bases. V trimming: 7 bases; J trimming: 1 base; junction bases outside the gene matches: 6. CDR3 length equals 14 residues. Germline V gives CDR1 SGHNT, CDR2 YYREEE (reference sequence). The CDR3 sequence: CASGLAGQSYEQYF. In DNA form, the CDR3 reads TGTGCCAGCGGTCTAGCGGGGCAATCCTACGAGCAGTACTTC.

The J gene is TRBJ1-1, the V gene TRBV19; unclear D gene. The CDR3 is 17 residues long. V was trimmed by 3 bases and J by 0 bases, leaving 17 bases between them. Germline V CDR1 and CDR2: LNHDA, SQIVND (reference sequence). The DNA of the CDR3 is TGTGCCAGTAGTATTCGCTCGAGAATGGACTTGAACACTGAAGCTTTCTTT. Translation gives CASSIRSRMDLNTEAFF.

V usage is TRBV11-2 and J usage is TRBJ1-1, with 7 bases that match TRBD1. The germline V gene encodes CDR1 SGHAT and CDR2 FQNNGV. The CDR3 has 14 amino acids. V was pared by 4 bases and J by 0 bases, with 2 bases of the junction left unmatched. The CDR3 region has the DNA TGTGCCAGCAGCTACAGGGGAATGAACACTGAAGCTTTCTTT. As protein: CASSYRGMNTEAFF.

The gene calls are TRBV6-4 and TRBJ2-1, with a possible D match to TRBD2 (6 bases). Germline CDR1 is MRHNA and CDR2 is SNTAGT. CDR3 length: 16 amino acids. Trimming left V 6 bases short and J 6 bases short, with 21 bases between. The CDR3 DNA follows: TGTGCCAGCAGCCTCGGGGCTAGCGTCCTTGGCAATGAGCAGTTCTTC. Translating it yields CASSLGASVLGNEQFF.

This chain uses TRBV5-4 with TRBJ2-3; a possible D gene is TRBD2 (5 bases). This CDR3 spans 16 amino acids. Germline V lookup: CDR1 SGHNT, CDR2 YYREEE (reference sequence). V was cut by 0 bases and J by 2 bases, with 13 bases left in between. The CDR3 sequence is CASSLGGLPLTDTQYF. The CDR3, as DNA: TGTGCCAGCAGCTTGGGAGGACTCCCGCTCACAGATACGCAGTATTTT.

The rearrangement joins TRBV7-8 to TRBJ2-1; D uncertain. V was shortened by 2 bases and J by 10 bases, with 9 bases between the two germline ends. CDR1 and CDR2 (germline): SGHVS, FQNEAQ. The CDR3 is 12 residues long. The CDR3 here is CASSLLGKEQFF. The CDR3 DNA sequence: TGTGCCAGCAGCTTACTGGGTAAGGAGCAGTTCTTC.

The rearrangement links TRBV30 to TRBJ2-3; no firm D call. The CDR3 consists of 16 residues. In germline, CDR1 is GTSNPN, CDR2 SVGIG (reference sequence). V was cut by 0 bases and J by 0 bases, with 13 bases left in between. The CDR3 DNA follows: TGTGCCTGGAGTGTAGGGCCGGGTCCAAGCACAGATACGCAGTATTTT. This sequence encodes CAWSVGPGPSTDTQYF.

This clone was picked up one time. This sequence joins TRBV4-1 and TRBJ2-7; 8 bases line up with TRBD2. V lost 3 bases to trimming and J lost 5 bases; unmatched junction nucleotides: 6. This CDR3 contains 14 residues. Germline CDR1 and CDR2: MGHRA and YSYEKL. The CDR3, as DNA: TGCGCCAGCAGCCAGCGGCGGGGGGCGGACGAGCAGTACTTC. Translation: CASSQRRGADEQYF.

This chain uses TRBV27 with TRBJ2-4, with D uncertain. The germline V gene encodes CDR1 MNHEY and CDR2 SMNVEV (reference sequence). This CDR3 has 14 amino acids. Deletions cut 6 bases from V and 0 bases from J, with 9 bases between. CDR3: CASRALVAKNIQYF. CDR3 bases: TGTGCCAGCAGGGCTCTAGTAGCCAAAAACATTCAGTACTTC.

The V call is TRBV6-5, the J call TRBJ2-1; no firm D call. The germline gives CDR1 MNHEY, CDR2 SVGAGI. This CDR3 comprises 13 residues. V lost 0 bases, J lost 8 bases, and 8 bases lay in between. CDR3 amino acids: CASSYSNRYEQFF. The CDR3 DNA reads as TGTGCCAGCAGTTACTCGAACCGCTATGAGCAGTTCTTC.

V is TRBV5-6 and J is TRBJ1-6; no clear D gene. This CDR3 has 14 amino acids. V was trimmed by 2 bases and J by 10 bases, leaving 13 bases between them. The germline V gene has CDR1 SGHDT and CDR2 YYEEEE. CDR3 bases: TGTGCCAGCAGCTTTCAACCCGAGAACTCACCCCTCCACTTT. This gives the protein CASSFQPENSPLHF.

The rearrangement joins TRBV2 to TRBJ2-7; D is tentatively TRBD1 or TRBD2 (5 bases each). Trimming pared 7 bases from V and 2 bases from J, leaving 12 bases between. Germline CDR1 is SNHLY and CDR2 is FYNNEI. This CDR3 region has 13 residues. The DNA for the CDR3 is TGTGCCAGCACGGGACCTGGGACCTACGAGCAGTACTTC. Protein sequence: CASTGPGTYEQYF.

This clone was seen just once. V usage is TRBV2 and J usage is TRBJ2-5; D ambiguous. The CDR3 length is 12 residues. V gave up 7 bases and J gave up 1 base, with 7 bases separating them. Germline CDR1 and CDR2: SNHLY and FYNNEI. The CDR3 reads CASIGPQETQYF. The CDR3 DNA is TGTGCCAGCATCGGGCCCCAAGAGACCCAGTACTTC.

The V and J genes are TRBV5-1 and TRBJ2-7; maybe TRBD1 (6 bases). Germline V gene lookup returns CDR1 SGHRS and CDR2 YFSETQ. The CDR3 covers 13 residues. Trimming took off 1 base at V and 5 bases at J, with 10 bases between the two ends. The CDR3 coding sequence is TGCGCCAGCAGCTTGCGACAGGCCCACGAGCAGTACTTC. Residues: CASSLRQAHEQYF. The whole variable domain, remainder taken from reference TRBV5-1 and TRBJ2-7, is KAGVTQTPRYLIKTRGQQVTLSCSPISGHRSVSWYQQTPGQGLQFLFEYFSETQRNKGNFPGRFSGRQFSNSRSEMNVSTLELGDSALYLCASSLRQAHEQYFGPGTRLTVT.

V and J are TRBV4-1 and TRBJ2-1; D is tentatively TRBD1 or TRBD2 (6 bases each). The germline V and J ends were trimmed by 1 base and 0 bases, with 7 bases remaining between them. The V gene's germline CDR1 is MGHRA and CDR2 YSYEKL. The CDR3 contains 15 residues. CDR3 nucleotide sequence: TGCGCCAGCAGCCAAGCGGGGGCCTCCTACAATGAGCAGTTCTTC. This codes for CASSQAGASYNEQFF.

The chain is built from TRBV7-9 and TRBJ2-7, with unresolved D. CDR1 and CDR2 from the germline V gene are SEHNR and FQNEAQ (reference sequence). The V end was cut by 5 bases, the J end by 5 bases, with 25 bases between. This CDR3 region has 17 residues. CDR3 region: CASSQMARVEGMNEQYF. CDR3 bases: TGTGCCAGCAGCCAAATGGCCCGGGTGGAAGGTATGAACGAGCAGTACTTC.

The chain employs TRBV6-1 and TRBJ1-6; TRBD1 matches at 8 bases. V shed 7 bases and J 8 bases; nucleotides not matched to a gene: 7. Per germline, CDR1 MNHNS and CDR2 SASEGT. The CDR3 consists of 14 residues. CDR3 residues: CASTDRDLDSPLHF. The CDR3, as DNA: TGTGCCAGCACGGACAGGGATTTAGATTCACCCCTCCACTTT.

J is TRBJ1-2 and V is TRBV7-2, with D perhaps TRBD1 (5 bases). Germline V CDR1 and CDR2: SGHTA, FQGNSA. This CDR3 has 16 residues. Trimming pared 1 base from V and 4 bases from J, leaving 16 bases between. CDR3 sequence: CASSLEGRVGSYGYTF. The CDR3, as DNA: TGTGCCAGCAGCTTAGAGGGCAGGGTCGGGAGCTATGGCTACACCTTC.

The chain uses TRBV21-1 and TRBJ1-5; no check of the table's D call, TRBD1, against the DNA was made. TRBV21-1 is an annotated pseudogene. The CDR3 is 15 amino acids. CDR3 DNA sequence: TGTGCCAGCAGCAATGGCAGGGGGTCGGCTCAGCCCCAGCATTTT. It yields the protein CASSNGRGSAQPQHF.

V gene TRBV14 combines with J gene TRBJ2-2, with 11 nucleotides matching TRBD1. The CDR3 is 13 amino acids. J gave up 5 bases and V 8 bases, and 1 base lay outside the gene matches. From germline, CDR1 is SGHDN and CDR2 FVKESK. CDR3 loop: CASGTGGTGELFF. DNA of the CDR3: TGTGCCAGCGGGACAGGGGGGACCGGGGAGCTGTTTTTT. The entire variable domain, with the rest obtained from reference TRBV14 and TRBJ2-2, is as follows: EAGVTQFPSHSVIEKGQTVTLRCDPISGHDNLYWYRRVMGKEIKFLLHFVKESKQDESGMPNNRFLAERTGGTYSTLKVQPAELEDSGVYFCASGTGGTGELFFGEGSRLTVL.

The chain uses TRBV5-4 and TRBJ2-7; TRBD2 agrees at 8 bases. Unmatched junction bases numbered 5, after V lost 4 bases and J lost 5 bases. This CDR3 is 13 amino acids long. The V gene's germline CDR1 is SGHNT and CDR2 YYREEE (reference sequence). This CDR3 reads CASSRGLENEQYF. The CDR3 DNA sequence: TGTGCCAGCAGCCGGGGACTAGAGAACGAGCAGTACTTC.

The V gene is TRBV5-1, the J gene TRBJ2-3; 13 nucleotides line up with TRBD2. This CDR3 comprises 16 residues. Germline V gene lookup returns CDR1 SGHRS and CDR2 YFSETQ. After removal of 4 bases from V and 1 base from J, the junction contained 3 bases not matched to a gene. CDR3 sequence reads: CASSLGTSGGTDTQYF. CDR3 sequence (DNA): TGCGCCAGCAGCCTCGGGACTAGCGGGGGCACAGATACGCAGTATTTT.